These 4 T cell receptor beta chains were sequenced from one sample in a study of T cell changes during pregnancy in multiple sclerosis. Some clones are missing from TCRdb's copy, which holds only in-frame ones; the method was immunoSEQ multiplex PCR. This sample has more than 90,000 clones, with approximately 91% found just once. The specimen was peripheral blood, collected in the second trimester of pregnancy. The receptors stem from a female donor with multiple sclerosis, enrolled in a pregnancy study.

This chain uses TRBV7-8 with TRBJ1-2, with 7 bases that match TRBD1. Trimming at V came to 0 bases and at J to 3 bases, leaving 1 base not matched to a gene. From germline, CDR1 is SGHVS and CDR2 FQNEAQ. CDR3 length: 14 residues. CDR3 DNA sequence: TGTGCCAGCAGCTTAGCGGGGACAGACTATGGCTACACCTTC. It yields the protein CASSLAGTDYGYTF.

This chain links TRBV6-5 with TRBJ1-1; perhaps TRBD1 as D (6 bases). The CDR3 has 13 residues. CDR1 is MNHEY and CDR2 is SVGAGI in the germline V gene. The germline V and J ends were trimmed by 7 bases and 6 bases, with 15 bases remaining between them. For the CDR3, the DNA is TGTGCCAGCACCAGGGGCTTTTTCGCTGAAGCTTTCTTT. Encoded protein: CASTRGFFAEAFF.

This chain uses TRBV29-1 with TRBJ2-7, with D unclear. Germline V gene lookup returns CDR1 SQVTM and CDR2 ANQGSEA. V lost 4 bases and J 2 bases, leaving 9 bases between the germline ends. There are 12 residues in the CDR3. The CDR3: CSVVFGAYEQYF. CDR3 DNA: TGCAGCGTTGTTTTCGGTGCCTACGAGCAGTACTTC.

The rearrangement joins TRBV28 to TRBJ1-5; 8 bases map to TRBD1. V shed 6 bases and J 8 bases; nucleotides not matched to a gene: 12. This CDR3 comprises 15 residues. Looked up from germline, CDR1 is MDHEN and CDR2 is SYDVKM. The CDR3 loop reads CASSSGQGLAKPQHF. The CDR3 DNA follows: TGTGCCAGCAGCAGTGGACAGGGCCTCGCCAAGCCCCAGCATTTT.